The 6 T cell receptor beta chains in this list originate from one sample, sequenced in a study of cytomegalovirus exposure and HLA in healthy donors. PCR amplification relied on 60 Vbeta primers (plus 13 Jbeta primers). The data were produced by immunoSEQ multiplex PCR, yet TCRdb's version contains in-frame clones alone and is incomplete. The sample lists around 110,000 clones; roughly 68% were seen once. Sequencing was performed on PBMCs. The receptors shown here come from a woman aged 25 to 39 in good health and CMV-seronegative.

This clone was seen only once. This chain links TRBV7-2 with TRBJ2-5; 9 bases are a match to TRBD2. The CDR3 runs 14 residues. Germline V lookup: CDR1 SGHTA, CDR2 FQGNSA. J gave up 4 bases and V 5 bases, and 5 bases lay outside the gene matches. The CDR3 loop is CASSGGTSRETQYF. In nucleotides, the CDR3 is TGTGCCAGCAGCGGGGGGACTAGCAGAGAGACCCAGTACTTC. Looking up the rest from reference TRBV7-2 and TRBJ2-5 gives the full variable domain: GAGVSQSPSNKVTEKGKDVELRCDPISGHTALYWYRQSLGQGLEFLIYFQGNSAPDKSGLPSDRFSAERTGGSVSTLTIQRTQQEDSAVYLCASSGGTSRETQYFGPGTRLLVL.

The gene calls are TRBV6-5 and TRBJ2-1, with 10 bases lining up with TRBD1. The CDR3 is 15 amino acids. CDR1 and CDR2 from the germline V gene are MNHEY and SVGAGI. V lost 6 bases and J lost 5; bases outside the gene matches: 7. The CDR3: CASSLKGTGDNEQFF. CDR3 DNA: TGTGCCAGCAGCCTTAAAGGGACAGGGGACAATGAGCAGTTCTTC.

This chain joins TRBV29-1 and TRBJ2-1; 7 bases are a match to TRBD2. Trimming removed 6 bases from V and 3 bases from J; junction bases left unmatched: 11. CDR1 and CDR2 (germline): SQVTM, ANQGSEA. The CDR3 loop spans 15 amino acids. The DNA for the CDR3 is TGCAGCGTCCGAGGCGGGGGTGGGGGCTACAATGAGCAGTTCTTC. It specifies CSVRGGGGGYNEQFF.

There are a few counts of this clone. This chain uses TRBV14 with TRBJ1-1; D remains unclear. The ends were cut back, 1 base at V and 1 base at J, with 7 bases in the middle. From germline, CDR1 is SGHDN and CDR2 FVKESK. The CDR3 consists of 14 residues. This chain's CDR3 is CASSQVTQNTEAFF. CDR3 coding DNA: TGTGCCAGCAGCCAAGTCACACAGAACACTGAAGCTTTCTTT.

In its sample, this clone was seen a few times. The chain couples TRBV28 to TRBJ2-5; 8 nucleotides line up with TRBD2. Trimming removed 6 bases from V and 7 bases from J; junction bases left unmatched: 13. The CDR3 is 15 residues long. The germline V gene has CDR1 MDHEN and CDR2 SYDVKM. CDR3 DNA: TGTGCCAGCAGCCTTCGGGCGGGAGGAAGGGGGACCCAGTACTTC. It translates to CASSLRAGGRGTQYF. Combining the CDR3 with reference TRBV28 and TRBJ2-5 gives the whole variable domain DVKVTQSSRYLVKRTGEKVFLECVQDMDHENMFWYRQDPGLGLRLIYFSYDVKMKEKGDIPEGYSVSREKKERFSLILESASTNQTSMYLCASSLRAGGRGTQYFGPGTRLLVL.

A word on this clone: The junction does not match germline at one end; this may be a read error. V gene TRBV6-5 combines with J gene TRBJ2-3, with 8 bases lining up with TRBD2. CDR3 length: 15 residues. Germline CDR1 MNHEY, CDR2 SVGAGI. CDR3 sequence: CASSNSVAGPDTQYF. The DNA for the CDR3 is TGTGCCAGCAGTAACTCTGTAGCGGGACCAGATACGCAGTATTTT.